A selection of T cell receptor beta chains follows, all from one sample in a study of CD8+ T cells in alopecia areata. The method was immunoSEQ multiplex PCR; TCRdb's version includes in-frame clones alone and lacks a portion of them. The table records some 150,000 clones, about 86% of them present only once. This specimen was CD8+ T cells sorted from blood, taken at week 4, from a patient treated with tofacitinib. These receptors were taken from a human donor with alopecia areata. Each CDR3 is given with its conserved first and last residue. A D gene is named only where the DNA matches it firmly. Size is omitted from some rows. Given values are once, few, many or a class for expanded clones.

clone size,D gene,J gene,V gene,CDR3 DNA,CDR3 protein
NA,NA,TRBJ2-2,TRBV29-1,TGCAGCGTATTGAGGGAGGACACCGGGGAGCTGTTTTTT,CSVLREDTGELFF
NA,NA,TRBJ2-4,TRBV27,TGTGCCAGCAGTTTAAGAGGAGACATTCAGTACTTC,CASSLRGDIQYF
NA,NA,TRBJ2-7,TRBV6-5,TGTGCCAGCACAGGGTCTTACGAGCAGTACTTC,CASTGSYEQYF
NA,NA,TRBJ2-6,TRBV29-1,TGCAGCGTTGAGGGACATCCCAACGTCCTGACTTTC,CSVEGHPNVLTF
NA,NA,TRBJ2-3,TRBV2,TGTGCCAGCAGTGAAGCCCCAGGGAAGTTTGAAGATACGCAGTATTTT,CASSEAPGKFEDTQYF
NA,NA,TRBJ1-2,TRBV6-5,TGTGCCAGCAGTCGAACGGGGGAGGATGACTATGGCTACACCTTC,CASSRTGEDDYGYTF
NA,NA,TRBJ2-1,TRBV7-9,TGTGCCAGCAGCCTCCCACGGGCAGACCATCCCTACAATGAGCAGTTCTTC,CASSLPRADHPYNEQFF
NA,NA,TRBJ2-7,TRBV9,TGTGCCAGCAGCCCCGATGGGGGACTTTACGAGCAGTACTTC,CASSPDGGLYEQYF
NA,TRBD1,TRBJ2-7,TRBV11-2,TGTGCCAGCAGCATTGGACAGGGGGACGAGCAGTACTTC,CASSIGQGDEQYF
NA,TRBD2,TRBJ2-1,TRBV4-1,TGCGCCAGCAGCCAAGTGGAGACTAGCGGGTCAGATGAGCAGTTCTTC,CASSQVETSGSDEQFF
few,NA,TRBJ1-1,TRBV7-9,TGTGCCAGCAGCTTCGACAGCACTGAAGCTTTCTTT,CASSFDSTEAFF
NA,TRBD2,TRBJ2-4,TRBV6-1,TGTGCCAGCGGGGGGGAGGCCACTGCCAAAAACATTCAGTACTTC,CASGGEATAKNIQYF
once,NA,TRBJ2-1,TRBV5-6,TGTGCCAGCAGCTTGACGTACGAGCAGTTCTTC,CASSLTYEQFF
NA,TRBD2,TRBJ2-1,TRBV19,TGTGCCAGTACTAGGGCGGGAGGCTCCTACAATGAGCAGTTCTTC,CASTRAGGSYNEQFF
NA,TRBD2,TRBJ2-6,TRBV10-3,TGTGCCATCAGTCCGACTAGCGGCATGTCTGGGGCCAACGTCCTGACTTTC,CAISPTSGMSGANVLTF
NA,NA,TRBJ2-7,TRBV27,TGTGCCAGCAGTTTACGGGACGTGGGGTACGAGCAGTACTTC,CASSLRDVGYEQYF